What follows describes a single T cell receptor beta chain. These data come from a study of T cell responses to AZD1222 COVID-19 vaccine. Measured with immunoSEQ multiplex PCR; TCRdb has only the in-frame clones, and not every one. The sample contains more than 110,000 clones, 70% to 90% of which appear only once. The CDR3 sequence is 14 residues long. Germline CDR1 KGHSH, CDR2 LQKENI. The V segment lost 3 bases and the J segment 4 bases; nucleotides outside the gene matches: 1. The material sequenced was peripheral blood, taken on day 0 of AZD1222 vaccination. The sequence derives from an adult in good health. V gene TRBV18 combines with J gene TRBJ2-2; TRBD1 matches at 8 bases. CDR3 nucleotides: TGTGCCAGCTCACCGGGACAGGTCACCGGGGAGCTGTTTTTT. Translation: CASSPGQVTGELFF.